At least ten counts were recorded for the clone carrying this T cell receptor beta chain. Antigen specificity is unknown. This sample is drawn from a study of response to subunit inactivated influenza vaccine. TCRdb reanalysed the RT-PCR reads using MiXCR and keeps one entry per CDR3 protein. The sample holds 450,000 to 600,000 distinct CDR3 sequences, approximately 7.3% seen once. The study's findings and limits: A suggestion made by the authors is that each seasonal influenza vaccination recruits few new T cells.

The receptor was derived from a man aged 50 to 75 who received an inactivated influenza vaccine. The sample was PBMCs from blood, taken around 25 months after vaccination.

Here the CDR3 DNA reads TGCGCCAGCAGCTTGGCGCCCGCCGCGGGCAATGAGCAGTTCTTC. Residues: CASSLAPAAGNEQFF. The chain carries TRBV5-1 and TRBJ2-1, with D perhaps matching TRBD2 (5 bases). Trimming removed 0 bases from V and 6 bases from J, with 13 bases in between. CDR3 length equals 15 residues. Germline values: CDR1 SGHRS, CDR2 YFSETQ.